The clone carrying this TCR beta chain was counted at least ten times. This sample was taken from a study of early T cells in non-severe SARS-CoV-2 infection. V lost 6 bases and J 3 bases, leaving 14 bases between the germline ends. Per the germline V gene, CDR1 is SNHLY and CDR2 is FYNNEI. This CDR3 contains 14 residues. TCRdb re-analysed the 5' RACE reads in MiXCR, keeping a single row per CDR3 protein. The sample shows under 20,000 distinct CDR3 sequences, approximately 4.4% of them seen only once. The sequenced material came from whole blood. The genes are TRBV2 and TRBJ1-2; TRBD1 is a possible D gene (6 bases). The source of this sequence is an adult who was a healthcare worker with PCR-confirmed SARS-CoV-2 infection or an uninfected control (not recorded which). The CDR3 bases are TGTGCCAGCAGGTCCAAGGGGGTTGACTATGGCTACACCTTC. This gives the protein CASRSKGVDYGYTF. The entire variable domain, with the rest obtained from reference TRBV2 and TRBJ1-2, is as follows: EPEVTQTPSHQVTQMGQEVILRCVPISNHLYFYWYRQILGQKVEFLVSFYNNEISEKSEIFDDQFSVERPDGSNFTLKIRSTKLEDSAMYFCASRSKGVDYGYTFGSGTRLTVV.